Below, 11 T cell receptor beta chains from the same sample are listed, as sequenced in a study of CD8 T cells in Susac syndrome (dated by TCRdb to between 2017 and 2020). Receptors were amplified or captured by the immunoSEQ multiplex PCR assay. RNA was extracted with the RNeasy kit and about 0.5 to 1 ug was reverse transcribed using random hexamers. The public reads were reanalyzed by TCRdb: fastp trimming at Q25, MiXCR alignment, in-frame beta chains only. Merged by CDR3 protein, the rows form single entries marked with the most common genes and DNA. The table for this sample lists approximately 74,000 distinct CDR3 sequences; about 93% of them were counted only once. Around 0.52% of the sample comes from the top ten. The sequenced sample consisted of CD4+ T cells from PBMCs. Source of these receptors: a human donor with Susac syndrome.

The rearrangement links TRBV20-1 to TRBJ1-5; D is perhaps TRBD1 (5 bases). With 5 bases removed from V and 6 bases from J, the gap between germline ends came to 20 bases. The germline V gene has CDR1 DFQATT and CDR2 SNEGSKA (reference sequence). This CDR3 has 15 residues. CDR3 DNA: TGCAGTGCTCTCCTCACGGGGGGGTACGGTCAGCCCCAGCATTTT. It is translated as CSALLTGGYGQPQHF.

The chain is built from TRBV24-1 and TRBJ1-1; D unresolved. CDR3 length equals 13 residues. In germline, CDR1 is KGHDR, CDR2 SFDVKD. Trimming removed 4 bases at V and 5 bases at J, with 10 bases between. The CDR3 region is CATSDTALTEAFF. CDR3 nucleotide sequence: TGTGCCACCAGTGACACCGCCTTAACTGAAGCTTTCTTT.

CDR3 residues: CASSYFRDSYYGYTF. For the CDR3, the DNA is TGTGCCAGCAGTTACTTTCGGGACAGCTACTATGGCTACACCTTC. V gene TRBV6-5 combines with J gene TRBJ1-2, with 7 bases fitting TRBD1. Germline V lookup: CDR1 MNHEY, CDR2 SVGAGI. Germline trimming cut 1 base from V and 3 bases from J; bases unmatched to any gene: 5. This CDR3 has 15 amino acids.

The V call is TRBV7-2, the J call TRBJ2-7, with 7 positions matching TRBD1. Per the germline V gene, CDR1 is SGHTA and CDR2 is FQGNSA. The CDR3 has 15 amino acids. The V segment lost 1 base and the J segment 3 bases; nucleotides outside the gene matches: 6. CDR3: CASSLVRTGFYEQYF. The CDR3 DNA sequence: TGTGCCAGCAGCTTAGTTCGGACAGGATTCTACGAGCAGTACTTC.

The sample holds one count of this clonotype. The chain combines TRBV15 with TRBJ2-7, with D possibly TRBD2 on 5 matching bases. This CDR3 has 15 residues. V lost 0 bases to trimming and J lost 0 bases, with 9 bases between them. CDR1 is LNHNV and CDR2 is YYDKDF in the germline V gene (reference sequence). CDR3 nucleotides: TGTGCCACCAGCAGAGATCCGAGGGACTCCTACGAGCAGTACTTC. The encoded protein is CATSRDPRDSYEQYF.

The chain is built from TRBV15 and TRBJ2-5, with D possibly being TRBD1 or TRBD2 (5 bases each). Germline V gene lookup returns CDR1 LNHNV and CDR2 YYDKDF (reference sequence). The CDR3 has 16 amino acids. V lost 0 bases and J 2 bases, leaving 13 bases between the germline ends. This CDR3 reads CATSRDRSRGQETQYF. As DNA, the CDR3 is TGTGCCACCAGCAGAGATCGGTCGAGGGGACAAGAGACCCAGTACTTC. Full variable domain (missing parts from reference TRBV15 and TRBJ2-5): DAMVIQNPRYQVTQFGKPVTLSCSQTLNHNVMYWYQQKSSQAPKLLFHYYDKDFNNEADTPDNFQSRRPNTSFCFLDIRSPGLGDTAMYLCATSRDRSRGQETQYFGPGTRLLVL.

CDR3: CASSPDRAVTDTQYF. As DNA, the CDR3 is TGTGCCAGCAGCCCCGACAGGGCCGTTACAGATACGCAGTATTTT. This sequence joins TRBV7-9 and TRBJ2-3; TRBD1 matches at 7 bases. V shed 5 bases and J 3 bases; nucleotides not matched to a gene: 8. Germline V gene sequence: CDR1 SEHNR, CDR2 FQNEAQ (reference sequence). The length of the CDR3 is 15 residues. The whole variable domain, filled in from reference TRBV7-9 and TRBJ2-3, reads DTGVSQNPRHKITKRGQNVTFRCDPISEHNRLYWYRQTLGQGPEFLTYFQNEAQLEKSRLLSDRFSAERPKGSFSTLEIQRTEQGDSAMYLCASSPDRAVTDTQYFGPGTRLTVL.

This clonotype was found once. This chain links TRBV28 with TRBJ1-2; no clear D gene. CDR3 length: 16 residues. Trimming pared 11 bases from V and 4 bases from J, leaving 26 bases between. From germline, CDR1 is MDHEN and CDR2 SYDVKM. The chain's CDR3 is CASVEFSENHFYGYTF. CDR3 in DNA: TGTGCCTCAGTGGAGTTTTCAGAAAACCATTTCTATGGCTACACCTTC.

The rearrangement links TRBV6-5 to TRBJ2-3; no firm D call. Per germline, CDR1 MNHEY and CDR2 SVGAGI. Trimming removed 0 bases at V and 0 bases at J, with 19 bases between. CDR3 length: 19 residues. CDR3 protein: CASSYSAPSGPRSTDTQYF. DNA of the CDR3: TGTGCCAGCAGTTACTCAGCCCCCTCGGGTCCCCGGAGCACAGATACGCAGTATTTT.

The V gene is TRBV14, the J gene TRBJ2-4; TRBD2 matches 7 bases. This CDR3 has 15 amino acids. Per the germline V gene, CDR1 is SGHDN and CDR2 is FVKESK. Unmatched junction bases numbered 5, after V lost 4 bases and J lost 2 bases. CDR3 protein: CASSREAGSKNIQYF. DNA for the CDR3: TGTGCCAGCAGCCGAGAAGCGGGGTCCAAAAACATTCAGTACTTC. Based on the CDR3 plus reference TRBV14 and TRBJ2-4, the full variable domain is EAGVTQFPSHSVIEKGQTVTLRCDPISGHDNLYWYRRVMGKEIKFLLHFVKESKQDESGMPNNRFLAERTGGTYSTLKVQPAELEDSGVYFCASSREAGSKNIQYFGAGTRLSVL.

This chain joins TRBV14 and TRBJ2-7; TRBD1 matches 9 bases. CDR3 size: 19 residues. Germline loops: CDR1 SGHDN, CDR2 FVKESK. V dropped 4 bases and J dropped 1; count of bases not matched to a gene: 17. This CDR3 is CASSRTLPTQGAKSYEQYF. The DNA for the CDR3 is TGTGCCAGCAGCCGTACCCTCCCCACACAGGGGGCCAAATCCTACGAGCAGTACTTC.